These T cell receptor beta chains were read from a single sample in a study of Graves' ophthalmopathy and Graves' hyperthyroidism. MiXCR, applied by TCRdb to the multiplex PCR reads, yields one record per CDR3 protein. There are some 370,000 distinct CDR3 sequences in the sample; about 18% occur only once, and 2.4% lies in the top ten. The sequencing input was peripheral blood. All receptors derive from an adult woman with stable Graves' hyperthyroidism. Both conserved end residues are part of each CDR3. The D gene is left open where the match is weak. Size is stated for part of the rows, as once, few or many counts, or as a class when the clone is expanded.

cdr3_aa cdr3_nt v_call clone_size d_call j_call
CASSGTAYEQYF TGTGCCAGTTCCGGGACGGCCTACGAGCAGTACTTC TRBV19 many NA TRBJ2-7
CSVASGRRQYF TGCAGTGTAGCTAGCGGGAGAAGACAGTACTTC TRBV20-1 once TRBD2 TRBJ2-7
CASSQGGWGTSSYNSPLHF TGTGCCAGCAGCCAAGGAGGCTGGGGGACGAGCTCCTATAATTCACCCCTCCACTTT TRBV3-1 NA NA TRBJ1-6
CASSFGWGLYNEQFF TGTGCCAGCAGTTTTGGTTGGGGGCTCTACAATGAGCAGTTCTTC TRBV28 NA NA TRBJ2-1
CATSRETSFYEQYF TGTGCCACCAGCAGAGAGACTAGCTTCTACGAGCAGTACTTC TRBV15 NA TRBD2 TRBJ2-7
CASSQEEGSQEEAFF TGTGCCAGCAGCCAAGAGGAAGGGAGTCAGGAAGAAGCTTTCTTT TRBV4-2 many NA TRBJ1-1
CAWSVLSDGNEQYF TGTGCCTGGAGTGTACTTTCCGATGGCAACGAGCAGTACTTC TRBV30 few NA TRBJ2-7
CASSPTGTSGANVLTF TGTGCCAGCAGCCCTACCGGGACTTCTGGGGCCAACGTCCTGACTTTC TRBV3-1 NA NA TRBJ2-6
CASSPTREGTQYF TGTGCCAGCAGTCCTACTAGGGAAGGGACCCAGTACTTC TRBV12-3/TRBV12-4 NA NA TRBJ2-5
CASSLRTGTVDYSNQPQHF TGTGCCAGCAGTTTAAGGACCGGGACAGTAGATTATAGCAATCAGCCCCAGCATTTT TRBV12-3/TRBV12-4 many TRBD1 TRBJ1-5
CSARDDRGLYEQYF TGCAGTGCTAGAGACGACAGGGGGTTGTACGAGCAGTACTTC TRBV20-1 many TRBD1 TRBJ2-7
CASRMGQGNTGELFF TGTGCCAGCAGGATGGGACAGGGGAACACCGGGGAGCTGTTTTTT TRBV7-2 many TRBD1 TRBJ2-2
CASSLDIKNTEAFF TGTGCCAGCAGCCTGGACATAAAGAACACTGAAGCTTTCTTT TRBV7-2 NA NA TRBJ1-1
CASSLGGFETQYF TGTGCCAGCAGCTTAGGAGGTTTTGAGACCCAGTACTTC TRBV7-6 many NA TRBJ2-5
CASSYSIGRRNQPQHF TGTGCCAGCAGTTACTCGATCGGCAGACGCAATCAGCCCCAGCATTTT TRBV6-2/TRBV6-3 NA NA TRBJ1-5
CAISQGTGNQPQHF TGTGCCATCAGCCAAGGGACAGGCAATCAGCCCCAGCATTTT TRBV10-3 NA TRBD1 TRBJ1-5
CASSTGGMNTEAFF TGTGCCAGTAGTACAGGGGGGATGAACACTGAAGCTTTCTTT TRBV19 many TRBD1 TRBJ1-1
CASSPSQAGVMAETQYF TGTGCCAGCAGCCCGTCCCAAGCGGGAGTGATGGCGGAGACCCAGTACTTC TRBV11-2 many TRBD2 TRBJ2-5
CASSPDRGLEDGYTF TGTGCCAGCAGTCCCGACCGCGGGTTAGAGGATGGCTACACCTTC TRBV12-3/TRBV12-4 NA NA TRBJ1-2
CASSRPGTGSQQYF TGCGCCAGCAGCCGACCGGGGACAGGGTCCCAGCAGTACTTC TRBV5-1 many TRBD1 TRBJ2-7
CSVGQTGGPEAFF TGCAGCGTTGGCCAGACAGGGGGCCCAGAAGCTTTCTTT TRBV29-1 NA TRBD1 TRBJ1-1
CASSEALLVGQVRLRYTF TGTGCCAGCAGTGAAGCGCTTCTGGTGGGACAGGTCCGGTTACGCTACACCTTC TRBV2 many TRBD1 TRBJ1-2
CASSSMTGGGNIKYF TGTGCCAGCAGTTCGATGACAGGGGGTGGAAACATTAAGTACTTC TRBV28 many TRBD1 TRBJ2-4
CASSLNFRQVGYEQYF TGTGCCAGCAGTTTGAATTTCAGACAGGTGGGCTACGAGCAGTACTTC TRBV12-3/TRBV12-4 many NA TRBJ2-7
CAISDPDRAYEQYF TGTGCCATCAGCGACCCCGACAGGGCCTACGAGCAGTACTTC TRBV10-3 many TRBD1 TRBJ2-7
CSARTDVNSPLHF TGCAGTGCTAGAACCGACGTTAATTCACCCCTCCACTTT TRBV20-1 NA NA TRBJ1-6
CASDRSGDEKLFF TGTGCCAGCGACAGATCTGGTGATGAAAAACTGTTTTTT TRBV28 many NA TRBJ1-4
CSATGSGYTF TGCAGTGCTACAGGGAGTGGCTACACCTTC TRBV20-1 many NA TRBJ1-2
CASSQDAGGAEAFF TGTGCCAGCAGCCAAGATGCAGGAGGCGCTGAAGCTTTCTTT TRBV3-1 many NA TRBJ1-1
CASGSGFRKRTEAFF TGTGCCAGTGGATCAGGGTTTAGAAAACGAACTGAAGCTTTCTTT TRBV19 NA NA TRBJ1-1
CSTTGGESGYGYTF TGCAGCACCACGGGAGGGGAGTCTGGCTATGGCTACACCTTC TRBV29-1 many NA TRBJ1-2
CASSPDVNQPQHF TGTGCCAGCAGTCCCGACGTGAATCAGCCCCAGCATTTT TRBV7-2 many NA TRBJ1-5
CSAGGGTGDPYEQYF TGCAGCGCCGGGGGGGGGACAGGGGATCCCTACGAGCAGTACTTC TRBV29-1 many TRBD1 TRBJ2-7